These 17 T cell receptor beta chains were all obtained from the same sample, sequenced in a study of T-cell reconstitution after alpha-beta-depleted transplantation in children. Unique molecular identifiers were incorporated during preparation of the TCRbeta library. TCRdb re-derived calls from the PCR reads in MiXCR, one entry per CDR3 protein. The table lists roughly 170,000 distinct CDR3 sequences, more than 6.5% of them singletons. The sequencing here drew on PBMCs from the stem cell graft donor, taken from the stem cell graft. The receptors derive from a human donor who donated a stem cell graft to a child with Wiskott-Aldrich syndrome.

This clonotype was seen ten or more times. The rearrangement links TRBV3-1 to TRBJ2-7; D gene unclear. CDR1 and CDR2 from the germline V gene are LGHDT and YNNKEL (reference sequence). The CDR3 is 12 amino acids. V lost 5 bases, J lost 0 bases, and 5 bases lay in between. DNA for the CDR3: TGTGCCAGCAGCACCCACTCCTACGAGCAGTACTTC. Its protein is CASSTHSYEQYF.

At least ten counts were recorded for this clonotype. The V gene is TRBV20-1, the J gene TRBJ2-7; 8 bases align to TRBD1. V gave up 0 bases and J gave up 2 bases; unmatched junction bases: 6. The germline CDR1 and CDR2 sequences are DFQATT and SNEGSKA (reference sequence). The CDR3 has 15 residues. The CDR3 DNA reads as TGCAGTGCTAGAGATGAGGGACAGGAGCCCTACGAGCAGTACTTC. This encodes CSARDEGQEPYEQYF.

This clonotype has just a few counts. The V call is TRBV19, the J call TRBJ2-7, with D maybe TRBD2 (5 bases). The CDR3 loop spans 14 amino acids. The V and J ends lost 7 bases and 0 bases respectively, with 13 bases between them. Looked up from germline, CDR1 is LNHDA and CDR2 is SQIVND (reference sequence). The CDR3, as DNA: TGTGCCAGTACAACGTCTGGGAGCTCCTACGAGCAGTACTTC. Translating gives CASTTSGSSYEQYF.

The J gene is TRBJ1-1, the V gene TRBV5-1; the D gene is possibly TRBD1 (6 bases). Germline V gene sequence: CDR1 SGHRS, CDR2 YFSETQ. V lost 4 bases, J lost 2 bases, and 9 bases lay in between. The CDR3 is 13 amino acids. CDR3 in amino acids: CASSVDSNTEAFF. The CDR3 region has the DNA TGCGCCAGCAGCGTGGACAGTAACACTGAAGCTTTCTTT. The complete variable domain, with remaining parts taken from reference TRBV5-1 and TRBJ1-1, reads KAGVTQTPRYLIKTRGQQVTLSCSPISGHRSVSWYQQTPGQGLQFLFEYFSETQRNKGNFPGRFSGRQFSNSRSEMNVSTLELGDSALYLCASSVDSNTEAFFGQGTRLTVV.

This clonotype was seen many times. The chain carries TRBV12-3 or TRBV12-4 and TRBJ1-6; D is perhaps TRBD1 (5 bases). This CDR3 comprises 16 residues. The V and J ends lost 0 bases and 10 bases respectively, with 16 bases between them. The CDR3: CASSLAGGRGGSPLHF. CDR3 nucleotides: TGTGCCAGCAGTTTAGCGGGGGGACGCGGGGGATCACCCCTCCACTTT.

This clonotype was found a few times. V usage is TRBV7-6 and J usage is TRBJ2-7; TRBD2 aligns across 14 bases. The J segment lost 3 bases and the V segment lost 5 bases, leaving 6 bases of the junction unmatched. This CDR3 has 16 amino acids. CDR1 is SGHVS and CDR2 is FNYEAQ in the germline V gene. In DNA, the CDR3 is TGTGCCAGCAGCCTCTCCGGGACTAGCGGGAGCTACGAGCAGTACTTC. Its translation: CASSLSGTSGSYEQYF.

This clonotype appeared many times. The J gene is TRBJ1-1, the V gene TRBV20-1; tentative D call: TRBD1 (6 bases). CDR3 length: 15 residues. Trimming took 0 bases from V and 3 from J, leaving 14 bases between them. Germline V lookup: CDR1 DFQATT, CDR2 SNEGSKA (reference sequence). The CDR3 protein is CSARDVQGYDTEAFF. DNA of the CDR3: TGCAGTGCTAGAGACGTACAGGGATACGACACTGAAGCTTTCTTT.

J is TRBJ2-6 and V is TRBV5-1, with 11 bases aligning to TRBD1. Germline assignment: CDR1 SGHRS and CDR2 YFSETQ. Germline trimming cut 3 bases from V and 3 bases from J; bases unmatched to any gene: 5. The CDR3 sequence is 17 residues long. CDR3 DNA sequence: TGCGCCAGCAGCTCAGGACAGGGGGCAAGTGGGGCCAACGTCCTGACTTTC. Its translation: CASSSGQGASGANVLTF.

In this sample, this clonotype turned up many times. The chain couples TRBV12-3 or TRBV12-4 to TRBJ1-2; D gene uncertain. Deletions cut 6 bases from V and 4 bases from J, with 12 bases between. This CDR3 comprises 13 residues. DNA for the CDR3: TGTGCCAGCAGACTTGACTCCCTCTATGGCTACACCTTC. Translated, it gives CASRLDSLYGYTF.

This clonotype was counted many times. This rearrangement joins TRBV12-3 or TRBV12-4 to TRBJ1-2; a weak D match, TRBD1 (5 bases). The CDR3 consists of 16 residues. Trimming took 6 bases from V and 3 from J, leaving 20 bases between them. The DNA for the CDR3 is TGTGCCAGCAGCCCCCCCGCAGGGTTGGTACACTATGGCTACACCTTC. It encodes CASSPPAGLVHYGYTF.

This clonotype was detected ten times or more. The CDR3 is CSARDHWVFGEKLFF. The CDR3 DNA is TGCAGTGCTAGAGATCACTGGGTGTTCGGGGAAAAACTGTTTTTT. The chain recombines TRBV20-1 with TRBJ1-4, with no clear D. Germline V lookup: CDR1 DFQATT, CDR2 SNEGSKA (reference sequence). CDR3 length: 15 amino acids. V shed 0 bases and J shed 8 bases, with 16 bases lying between them.

The CDR3 spells CASSPTVSRYGYTF. In nucleotides, the CDR3 is TGCGCCAGCAGCCCGACGGTTAGCCGTTATGGCTACACCTTC. The chain combines TRBV5-1 with TRBJ1-2; unclear D gene. The CDR3 consists of 14 residues. Germline V lookup: CDR1 SGHRS, CDR2 YFSETQ. V dropped 4 bases and J dropped 5 bases, with 15 bases sitting between them.

The sample holds many counts of this clonotype. This chain links TRBV7-2 with TRBJ1-6, with D hard to call. The CDR3 totals 15 residues. The V gene's germline CDR1 is SGHTA and CDR2 FQGNSA. Trimming removed 3 bases from V and 2 bases from J, with 8 bases in between. The CDR3 region has the DNA TGTGCCAGCAGCTTTTCTAGTCCCTATAATTCACCCCTCCACTTT. As protein: CASSFSSPYNSPLHF.

This clonotype occurred once. One junction end does not reproduce the germline sequence, and a read error may be involved. The chain has TRBV5-5 and TRBJ2-2; perhaps D is TRBD1 or TRBD2 (5 bases each). The CDR3 totals 14 residues. CDR1 is SGHKS and CDR2 is YYEKEE in the germline V gene (reference sequence). The CDR3 region has the DNA TGTGCCAGCAGCTTGCGACAGAACACCGGGGAGCTGATTTTT. This encodes CASSLRQNTGELIF.

This clonotype was observed a few times. The gene calls are TRBV3-1 and TRBJ1-6; D ambiguous. The length of the CDR3 is 17 residues. Germline lookup yields CDR1 LGHDT and CDR2 YNNKEL (reference sequence). V lost 1 base and J 3 bases, leaving 13 bases between the germline ends. The chain's CDR3 is CASSQGVLLSYNSPLHF. The CDR3 region has the DNA TGTGCCAGCAGCCAAGGGGTACTCCTTAGCTATAATTCACCCCTCCACTTT.

This clonotype showed up just a few times. DNA of the CDR3: TGTGCCAGCAGCCGGTACGGGATCTCCTACAATGAGCAGTTCTTC. Residues: CASSRYGISYNEQFF. The rearrangement joins TRBV2 to TRBJ2-1; D is perhaps TRBD2 (5 bases). The ends were cut back, 6 bases at V and 0 bases at J, with 12 bases in the middle. Germline V gene data show CDR1 as SNHLY and CDR2 as FYNNEI. The CDR3 spans 15 residues. The entire variable domain, with the rest obtained from reference TRBV2 and TRBJ2-1, is as follows: EPEVTQTPSHQVTQMGQEVILRCVPISNHLYFYWYRQILGQKVEFLVSFYNNEISEKSEIFDDQFSVERPDGSNFTLKIRSTKLEDSAMYFCASSRYGISYNEQFFGPGTRLTVL.

In this sample, this clonotype turned up many times. The chain couples TRBV6-2 or TRBV6-3 to TRBJ1-5; D unclear. The CDR3 runs to 16 residues. Trimming pared 6 bases from V and 1 base from J, leaving 16 bases between. Germline V gives CDR1 MNHEY, CDR2 SVGEGT. The CDR3 sequence is CASRPGWVKSNQPQHF. CDR3 DNA: TGTGCCAGCAGGCCTGGGTGGGTTAAGAGCAATCAGCCCCAGCATTTT.